Listed here is a single TCR beta chain. TCRdb's table, derived via immunoSEQ multiplex PCR, lists solely in-frame clones and lacks some. This table has tens of thousands of clones, 90% appearing once. This specimen comes from a study of T cell changes during pregnancy in multiple sclerosis. Germline CDR1 is GTSNPN and CDR2 is SVGIG (reference sequence). V lost 0 bases and J lost 1; bases outside the gene matches: 3. The CDR3 totals 15 residues. The TCR comes from a female donor with multiple sclerosis, enrolled in a pregnancy study. The chain combines TRBV30 with TRBJ2-7; 10 bases align to TRBD1. Specimen: CD4+ T cells from peripheral blood mononuclear cells, collected in the second trimester of pregnancy. CDR3 loop: CAWSVGQGLSYEQYF. As DNA, the CDR3 is TGTGCCTGGAGTGTGGGACAGGGGCTTTCCTACGAGCAGTACTTC.